This TCR beta chain is drawn from a study of CD8 T cells in Susac syndrome. Study results and limitations: The study admitted that it had a relatively small number of individuals in its TCR sequencing and HLA analysis.

Reverse transcription used roughly 0.45 to 1 ug RNA and random hexamers. The TCR beta CDR3 was amplified by immunoSEQ multiplex PCR across 54 Vbeta, 13 Jbeta. TCRdb itself ran the immunoSEQ multiplex PCR reads through MiXCR, one entry per CDR3 protein. The data show 250,000 to 300,000 distinct CDR3 sequences, about 88% seen once. In blood CD8+ and CD4+ T cells, TCR beta underwent sequencing. CD8+ and CD4+ T cells were negatively isolated; TEMRA cells were FACS-enriched. In germline, CDR1 is DFQATT, CDR2 SNEGSKA (reference sequence). This CDR3 contains 15 residues. V shed 6 bases, J shed 0 bases, and the junction held 8 bases outside the gene matches. Concerning this clonotype: What it binds is not known.

This chain links TRBV20-1 with TRBJ2-1; 7 positions match TRBD1. The specimen sequenced was CD8+ T cells from PBMCs. The receptor's source is a human donor with multiple sclerosis. In DNA form, the CDR3 reads TGCAGTGCCAGGGGGAGTCTAAGCTCCTACAATGAGCAGTTCTTC. Translation gives CSARGSLSSYNEQFF.